The 32 T cell receptor beta chains given below trace back to one sample, sequenced in a study of T cells in Graves' hyperthyroidism and ophthalmopathy. The TCR beta CDR3 regions underwent amplification using RNA transcripts as the source. A first-round RT-PCR of the TCR CDR3 used the HTBI primer set. Using its own MiXCR run on the multiplex PCR reads, TCRdb lists one record per CDR3 protein. The data contain roughly 570,000 distinct CDR3 sequences, approximately 14% of them singletons. The specimen was blood. All receptors derive from a woman in her twenties or thirties with Graves' hyperthyroidism.

This clonotype was found many times. This chain links TRBV5-1 with TRBJ1-1; no clear D gene. Germline assignment: CDR1 SGHRS and CDR2 YFSETQ. CDR3 size: 13 residues. Trimming removed 6 bases from V and 4 bases from J, with 13 bases in between. CDR3 protein: CASKEGGGTEAFF. The CDR3 region has the DNA TGCGCCAGCAAGGAGGGTGGAGGCACTGAAGCTTTCTTT. The full variable domain, rest sourced from reference TRBV5-1 and TRBJ1-1, is KAGVTQTPRYLIKTRGQQVTLSCSPISGHRSVSWYQQTPGQGLQFLFEYFSETQRNKGNFPGRFSGRQFSNSRSEMNVSTLELGDSALYLCASKEGGGTEAFFGQGTRLTVV.

This clonotype was observed a few times. The chain recombines TRBV20-1 with TRBJ2-7; TRBD2 matches at 8 bases. The CDR3 has 15 amino acids. The V segment lost 3 bases and the J segment 0 bases; nucleotides outside the gene matches: 7. Germline CDR1 DFQATT, CDR2 SNEGSKA (reference sequence). CDR3 sequence (DNA): TGCAGTGCTAGGGAGGGACTAGGGAGCTCCTACGAGCAGTACTTC. It codes for CSAREGLGSSYEQYF.

The chain uses TRBV29-1 and TRBJ2-1, with TRBD2 matching over 7 bases. CDR1 and CDR2 (germline): SQVTM, ANQGSEA. The CDR3 sequence is 18 residues long. J lost 2 bases, V lost 4 bases, and 17 bases had no gene match. CDR3 residues: CSVGRTRSPRRTYNEQFF. In DNA, the CDR3 is TGCAGCGTTGGCCGGACTAGGTCTCCTCGTAGGACCTACAATGAGCAGTTCTTC.

This rearrangement joins TRBV18 to TRBJ2-3, with D unclear. V gave up 6 bases and J gave up 5 bases, with 9 bases separating them. Germline V lookup: CDR1 KGHSH, CDR2 LQKENI. The CDR3 runs 12 residues. The CDR3 is CASSPDGDTQYF. The CDR3 nucleotides read TGTGCCAGCTCTCCCGACGGAGATACGCAGTATTTT.

This clonotype was seen only a few times. This chain connects TRBV5-1 to TRBJ2-6; D gene uncertain. Looked up from germline, CDR1 is SGHRS and CDR2 is YFSETQ. The CDR3 extends over 14 amino acids. Trimming took 0 bases from V and 3 from J, leaving 4 bases between them. The CDR3: CASSLGVGANVLTF. In DNA, the CDR3 is TGCGCCAGCAGCTTGGGGGTTGGGGCCAACGTCCTGACTTTC.

This clonotype occurred many times. This chain links TRBV12-3 or TRBV12-4 with TRBJ2-1; 10 bases fit TRBD2. V shed 6 bases and J 9 bases; nucleotides not matched to a gene: 8. The length of the CDR3 is 14 residues. The CDR3 DNA reads as TGTGCCAGCAGAGAGGGACTAGCGATTAGTGAGCAGTTCTTC. Protein: CASREGLAISEQFF.

The sample holds many counts of this clonotype. The V and J genes are TRBV27 and TRBJ2-3, with a tentative D call TRBD2 (5 bases). The CDR3 has 12 residues. Germline V gives CDR1 MNHEY, CDR2 SMNVEV (reference sequence). Trimming took off 8 bases at V and 1 base at J, with 7 bases between the two ends. The CDR3 DNA sequence: TGTGCCAGCCAAGCGGGCACAGATACGCAGTATTTT. Its protein is CASQAGTDTQYF.

This clonotype came up a few times. The rearrangement links TRBV20-1 to TRBJ2-1, with 11 bases lining up with TRBD2. V gave up 1 base and J gave up 6 bases; unmatched junction bases: 2. The germline V gene has CDR1 DFQATT and CDR2 SNEGSKA (reference sequence). This CDR3 is 14 amino acids long. The CDR3 region has the DNA TGCAGTGCTAGAGGTAGCGGGAGGGCCAATGAGCAGTTCTTC. Translated: CSARGSGRANEQFF.

The chain joins TRBV18 to TRBJ2-1; D is possibly TRBD1 (8 bases). The germline V gene has CDR1 KGHSH and CDR2 LQKENI. The length of the CDR3 is 14 residues. V lost 2 bases and J lost 5, with 10 bases in between. The CDR3 sequence is CASSPTGGDNEQFF. For the CDR3, the DNA is TGTGCCAGCTCACCAACAGGGGGGGACAATGAGCAGTTCTTC.

This clonotype was recorded many times. CDR3: CASRDRTKNIQYF. The CDR3 nucleotides read TGTGCCAGCAGGGACAGGACTAAAAACATTCAGTACTTC. The genes are TRBV28 and TRBJ2-4; 7 bases line up with TRBD1. The V gene end was trimmed by 6 bases and the J gene end by 4 bases; junction bases not matched to a gene: 3. The CDR3 covers 13 residues. Looked up from germline, CDR1 is MDHEN and CDR2 is SYDVKM.

This clonotype was seen repeatedly, ten times or more. This chain joins TRBV4-2 and TRBJ2-7, with D perhaps matching TRBD1 (7 bases). From germline, CDR1 is LGHNA and CDR2 YNFKEQ. CDR3 size: 14 residues. V shed 0 bases and J shed 6 bases, with 12 bases lying between them. In nucleotides, the CDR3 is TGTGCCAGCAGCCAAGAGACGCAGGGGGGCGAGCAGTACTTC. Its protein is CASSQETQGGEQYF.

In this sample, this clonotype turned up many times. The rearrangement uses TRBV7-2 and TRBJ1-1, with TRBD1 as a possible D gene (6 bases). V lost 5 bases, J lost 7 bases, and 17 bases lay in between. Germline V gene data show CDR1 as SGHTA and CDR2 as FQGNSA. This CDR3 region has 14 residues. CDR3 residues: CASSPTGWGFEAFF. Written as DNA, the CDR3 is TGTGCCAGCAGCCCGACAGGCTGGGGTTTTGAAGCTTTCTTT.

The chain couples TRBV28 to TRBJ2-7, with 10 bases lining up with TRBD2. There are 16 residues in the CDR3. Germline trimming cut 5 bases from V and 6 bases from J; bases unmatched to any gene: 13. Per germline, CDR1 MDHEN and CDR2 SYDVKM. CDR3 residues: CASSPASGSPITEQYF. The CDR3 DNA reads TGTGCCAGCAGTCCGGCTAGCGGGAGTCCAATTACCGAGCAGTACTTC.

This clonotype was recorded many times. The chain couples TRBV20-1 to TRBJ2-3; D tentatively fits TRBD1 or TRBD2 (5 bases each). Germline CDR1 and CDR2: DFQATT and SNEGSKA (reference sequence). The CDR3 has 13 residues. The ends were cut back, 3 bases at V and 2 bases at J, with 9 bases in the middle. The CDR3 DNA follows: TGCAGTGCTAGCTGGGACGACACAGATACGCAGTATTTT. Its translation: CSASWDDTDTQYF.

This clonotype was seen many times. The rearrangement joins TRBV5-1 to TRBJ1-1; D might be TRBD1 (6 bases). The length of the CDR3 is 15 residues. V lost 0 bases, J lost 1 base, and 10 bases lay in between. The V gene's germline CDR1 is SGHRS and CDR2 YFSETQ. The CDR3 DNA sequence: TGCGCCAGCAGCTTGGACAGGGTAGGGAACACTGAAGCTTTCTTT. Its protein is CASSLDRVGNTEAFF.

J is TRBJ2-7 and V is TRBV10-3; D may be TRBD1 (6 bases). This CDR3 has 14 residues. V was shortened by 4 bases and J by 2 bases, with 12 bases between the two germline ends. Germline V lookup: CDR1 ENHRY, CDR2 SYGVKD. CDR3 in amino acids: CAISVKTGPYEQYF. The CDR3 nucleotides are TGTGCCATCAGTGTAAAAACAGGGCCCTACGAGCAGTACTTC.

This clonotype occurred many times. Relative to the germline gene, one junction end is altered; a read error may explain this. V is TRBV5-1 and J is TRBJ2-2; 8 positions agree with TRBD2. The CDR3 is 13 amino acids. CDR1 is SGHRS and CDR2 is YFSETQ in the germline V gene. CDR3 in amino acids: CASSLAGPGELFF. CDR3 DNA sequence: TGTGCCAGCAGCTTAGCGGGGCCCGGGGAGCTGTTTTTT.

There are a few counts of this clonotype. V and J are TRBV30 and TRBJ1-6, with D perhaps TRBD1 (6 bases). The CDR3 consists of 14 residues. V lost 0 bases and J 10 bases, leaving 13 bases between the germline ends. The germline V gene encodes CDR1 GTSNPN and CDR2 SVGIG (reference sequence). In nucleotides, the CDR3 is TGTGCCTGGAGTGTAAGGCAGGGGTACTCACCCCTCCACTTT. Its translation is CAWSVRQGYSPLHF.

J is TRBJ2-5 and V is TRBV11-2, with TRBD1 identical over 9 bases. Germline CDR1 SGHAT, CDR2 FQNNGV. The CDR3 spans 16 residues. The ends lost 5 bases at V and 5 bases at J; junction bases unmatched: 12. The CDR3 DNA follows: TGTGCCAGCAGCCCTTCGGAACAGGGGGCGAGGGAGACCCAGTACTTC. Translating gives CASSPSEQGARETQYF.

Many counts were recorded for this clonotype. The V call is TRBV28, the J call TRBJ2-3; 7 nucleotides agree with TRBD2. V dropped 4 bases and J dropped 4; count of bases not matched to a gene: 5. This CDR3 has 14 residues. Germline CDR1 MDHEN, CDR2 SYDVKM. CDR3 DNA sequence: TGTGCCAGCAGTTCAAGTACTAGCGCAGATACGCAGTATTTT. It translates to CASSSSTSADTQYF. The full variable domain, its missing parts supplied by reference TRBV28 and TRBJ2-3, is DVKVTQSSRYLVKRTGEKVFLECVQDMDHENMFWYRQDPGLGLRLIYFSYDVKMKEKGDIPEGYSVSREKKERFSLILESASTNQTSMYLCASSSSTSADTQYFGPGTRLTVL.

This clonotype has at least ten counts. The chain is built from TRBV10-1 and TRBJ2-1; 11 bases agree with TRBD2. J gave up 6 bases and V 4 bases, and 8 bases lay outside the gene matches. This CDR3 comprises 16 residues. Germline V gene data show CDR1 as WNHNN and CDR2 as SYGVQD (reference sequence). As DNA, the CDR3 is TGCGCCAGCAGTGGAAGGTCTAGCGGGAGGCGCAATGAGCAGTTCTTC. Protein sequence: CASSGRSSGRRNEQFF.

This clonotype appeared many times. The V and J genes are TRBV20-1 and TRBJ2-1; D remains ambiguous. V lost 8 bases to trimming and J lost 9 bases, with 17 bases between them. The CDR3 loop spans 12 amino acids. Germline lookup yields CDR1 DFQATT and CDR2 SNEGSKA (reference sequence). CDR3 residues: CSLTARRGEQFF. Here the CDR3 DNA reads TGCAGTCTCACAGCGCGTCGAGGTGAGCAGTTCTTC.

This clonotype showed up many times. The chain combines TRBV20-1 with TRBJ1-3, with a tentative D call TRBD1 (6 bases). The CDR3 runs to 14 residues. Trimming stripped 0 bases from V and 4 bases from J, with 10 bases between. Germline V lookup: CDR1 DFQATT, CDR2 SNEGSKA (reference sequence). Here the CDR3 DNA reads TGCAGTGCTAGAGATCCGGGGGCAGGAAACACCATATATTTT. This gives the protein CSARDPGAGNTIYF.

CDR3 region: CSARGVDTGELFF. CDR3 nucleotides: TGCAGTGCTAGGGGGGTGGACACCGGGGAGCTGTTTTTT. V is TRBV20-1 and J is TRBJ2-2, with D possibly called TRBD1 or TRBD2 (5 bases each). The CDR3 runs 13 residues. Germline V gene data show CDR1 as DFQATT and CDR2 as SNEGSKA (reference sequence). Trimming took off 3 bases at V and 3 bases at J, with 8 bases between the two ends.

This clonotype was found many times. The chain carries TRBV5-1 and TRBJ2-7; D possibly corresponds to TRBD2 (5 bases). V was trimmed by 1 base and J by 7 bases, leaving 9 bases between them. The germline gives CDR1 SGHRS, CDR2 YFSETQ. This CDR3 is built from 12 residues. This chain's CDR3 is CASSLSGREQYF. CDR3 bases: TGCGCCAGCAGCTTGTCGGGGAGAGAGCAGTACTTC.

This clonotype was detected many times. This chain joins TRBV2 and TRBJ2-2; D is uncertain. CDR1 is SNHLY and CDR2 is FYNNEI in the germline V gene. Trimming pared 6 bases from V and 1 base from J, leaving 3 bases between. The CDR3 totals 12 residues. The CDR3 region has the DNA TGTGCCAGCAGAGAGAACACCGGGGAGCTGTTTTTT. This gives the protein CASRENTGELFF.

This clonotype was seen a few times. This sequence joins TRBV29-1 and TRBJ2-3; TRBD1 aligns across 11 bases. The CDR3 is made up of 13 amino acids. With 7 bases clipped from V and 5 bases from J, the junction kept 5 bases outside the gene matches. CDR1 SQVTM and CDR2 ANQGSEA come from the germline V gene. CDR3 region: CSGGTGGGDTQYF. The CDR3, as DNA: TGCAGCGGAGGGACAGGGGGGGGAGATACGCAGTATTTT.

This clonotype occurred a few times. A read error may be the cause here, since a much bigger clone is one base away. The V and J genes are TRBV12-3 or TRBV12-4 and TRBJ2-3; D not resolved. The CDR3 covers 16 residues. Trimming removed 7 bases from V and 2 bases from J, with 19 bases in between. This CDR3 is CASNSLGTSPTDTQYF. As DNA, the CDR3 is TGTGCCAGCAATTCTCTAGGTACTTCCCCCACAGATACGCAGTATTTT.

This clonotype occurred many times. This chain connects TRBV18 to TRBJ2-5; D is possibly TRBD2 (6 bases). The CDR3 covers 14 residues. CDR1 is KGHSH and CDR2 is LQKENI in the germline V gene. V dropped 6 bases and J dropped 0 bases, with 11 bases sitting between them. This chain's CDR3 is CASSHLANQETQYF. Here the CDR3 DNA reads TGTGCCAGCTCGCATCTAGCGAACCAAGAGACCCAGTACTTC.

The chain couples TRBV6-1 to TRBJ2-1; 9 bases line up with TRBD2. In germline, CDR1 is MNHNS, CDR2 SASEGT. V lost 5 bases, J lost 3 bases, and 5 bases stayed unmatched. The CDR3 sequence is 15 residues long. The CDR3 reads CASSKKREVYNEQFF. Written as DNA, the CDR3 is TGTGCCAGCAGTAAAAAGCGGGAGGTCTACAATGAGCAGTTCTTC.

This clonotype was picked up many times. The V call is TRBV6-2 or TRBV6-3, the J call TRBJ2-7; TRBD2 aligns across 12 bases. The CDR3 spans 15 residues. V lost 3 bases and J lost 4; bases outside the gene matches: 4. Germline CDR1 MNHEY, CDR2 SVGEGT. The CDR3 DNA reads as TGTGCCAGCAGTTATGACGGGACTAGCGGGTACGAGCAGTACTTC. It specifies CASSYDGTSGYEQYF.

The chain has TRBV24-1 and TRBJ2-3, with D possibly being TRBD2 (5 bases). The CDR3 loop spans 17 amino acids. Trimming removed 0 bases from V and 1 base from J, with 13 bases in between. Germline V gene lookup returns CDR1 KGHDR and CDR2 SFDVKD. The CDR3 loop reads CATSDLRYGDGTDTQYF. DNA for the CDR3: TGTGCCACCAGTGATTTGAGGTACGGGGATGGCACAGATACGCAGTATTTT.